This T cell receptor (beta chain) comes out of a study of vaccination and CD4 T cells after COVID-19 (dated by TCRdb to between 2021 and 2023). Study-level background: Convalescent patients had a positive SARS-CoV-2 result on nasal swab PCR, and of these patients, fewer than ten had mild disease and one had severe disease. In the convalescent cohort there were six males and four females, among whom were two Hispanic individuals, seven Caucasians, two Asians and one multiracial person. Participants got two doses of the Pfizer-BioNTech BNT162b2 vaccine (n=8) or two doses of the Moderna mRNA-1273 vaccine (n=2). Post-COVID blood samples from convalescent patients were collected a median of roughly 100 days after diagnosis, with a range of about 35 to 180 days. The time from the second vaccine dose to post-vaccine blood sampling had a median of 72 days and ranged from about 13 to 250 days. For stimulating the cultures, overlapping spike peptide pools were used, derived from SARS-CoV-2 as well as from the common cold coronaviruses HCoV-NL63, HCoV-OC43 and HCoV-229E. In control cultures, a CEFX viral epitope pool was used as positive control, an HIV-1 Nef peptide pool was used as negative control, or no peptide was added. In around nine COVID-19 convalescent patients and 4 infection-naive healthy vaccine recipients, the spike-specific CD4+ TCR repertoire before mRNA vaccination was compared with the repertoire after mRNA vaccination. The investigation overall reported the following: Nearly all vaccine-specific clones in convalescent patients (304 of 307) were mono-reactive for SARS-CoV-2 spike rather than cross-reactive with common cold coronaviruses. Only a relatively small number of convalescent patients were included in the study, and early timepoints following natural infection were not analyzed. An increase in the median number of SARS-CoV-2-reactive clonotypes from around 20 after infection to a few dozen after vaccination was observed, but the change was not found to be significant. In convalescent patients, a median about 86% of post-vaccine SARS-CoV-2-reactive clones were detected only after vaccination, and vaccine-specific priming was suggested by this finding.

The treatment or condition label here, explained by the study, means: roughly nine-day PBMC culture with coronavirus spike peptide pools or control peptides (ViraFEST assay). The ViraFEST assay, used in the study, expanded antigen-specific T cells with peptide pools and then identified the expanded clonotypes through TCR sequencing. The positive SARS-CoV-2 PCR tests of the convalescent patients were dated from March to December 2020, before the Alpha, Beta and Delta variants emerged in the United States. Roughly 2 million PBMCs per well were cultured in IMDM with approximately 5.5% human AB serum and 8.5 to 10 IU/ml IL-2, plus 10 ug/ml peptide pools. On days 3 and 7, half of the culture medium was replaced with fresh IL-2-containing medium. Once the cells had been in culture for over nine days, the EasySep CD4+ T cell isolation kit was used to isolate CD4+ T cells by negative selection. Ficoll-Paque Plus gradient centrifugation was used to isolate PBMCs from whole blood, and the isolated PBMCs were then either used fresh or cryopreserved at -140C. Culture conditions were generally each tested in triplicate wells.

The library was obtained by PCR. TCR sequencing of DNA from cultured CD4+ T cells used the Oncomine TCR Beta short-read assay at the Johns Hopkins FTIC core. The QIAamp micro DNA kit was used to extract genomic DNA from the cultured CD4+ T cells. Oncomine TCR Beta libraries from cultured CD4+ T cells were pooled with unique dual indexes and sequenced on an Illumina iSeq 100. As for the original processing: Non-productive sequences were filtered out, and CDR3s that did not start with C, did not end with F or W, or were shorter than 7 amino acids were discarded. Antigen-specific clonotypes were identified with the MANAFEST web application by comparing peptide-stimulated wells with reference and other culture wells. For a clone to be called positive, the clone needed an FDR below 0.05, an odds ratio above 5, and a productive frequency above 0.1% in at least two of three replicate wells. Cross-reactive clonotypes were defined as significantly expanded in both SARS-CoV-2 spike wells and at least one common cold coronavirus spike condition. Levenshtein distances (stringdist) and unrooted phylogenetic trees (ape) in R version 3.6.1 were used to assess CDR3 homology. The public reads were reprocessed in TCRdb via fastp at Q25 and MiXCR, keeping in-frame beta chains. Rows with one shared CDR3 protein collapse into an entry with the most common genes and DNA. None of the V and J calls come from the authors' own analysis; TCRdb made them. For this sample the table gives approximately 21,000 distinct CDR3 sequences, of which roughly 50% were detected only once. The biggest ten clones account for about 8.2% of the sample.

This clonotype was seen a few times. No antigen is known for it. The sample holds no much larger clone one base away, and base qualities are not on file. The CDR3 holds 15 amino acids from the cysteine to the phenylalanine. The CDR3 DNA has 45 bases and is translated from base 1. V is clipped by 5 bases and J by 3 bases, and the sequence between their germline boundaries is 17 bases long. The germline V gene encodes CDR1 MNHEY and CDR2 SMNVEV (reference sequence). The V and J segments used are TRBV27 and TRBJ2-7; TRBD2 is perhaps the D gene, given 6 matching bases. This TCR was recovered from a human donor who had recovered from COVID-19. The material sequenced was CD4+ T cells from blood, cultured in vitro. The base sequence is TGTGCCAGCAGTCTAGGGCGGCGGGGAGGCTACGAGCAGTACTTC. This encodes CASSLGRRGGYEQYF.